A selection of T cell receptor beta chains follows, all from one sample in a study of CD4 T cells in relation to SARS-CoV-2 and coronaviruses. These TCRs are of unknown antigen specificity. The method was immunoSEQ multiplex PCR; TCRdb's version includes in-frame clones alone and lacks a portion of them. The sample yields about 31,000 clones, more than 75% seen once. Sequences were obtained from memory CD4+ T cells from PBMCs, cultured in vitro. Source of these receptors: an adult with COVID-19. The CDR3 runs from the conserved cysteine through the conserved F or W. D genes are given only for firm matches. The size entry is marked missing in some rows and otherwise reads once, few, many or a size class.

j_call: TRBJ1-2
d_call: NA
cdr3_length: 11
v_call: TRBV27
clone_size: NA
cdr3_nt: TGTGCCAGCGGAGAAAACTATGGCTACACCTTC
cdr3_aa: CASGENYGYTF

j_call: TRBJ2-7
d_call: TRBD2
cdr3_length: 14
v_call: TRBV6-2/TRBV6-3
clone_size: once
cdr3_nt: TGTGCCAGCAGCCTGAGCGGGGGCTTTCACGAGCAGTACTTC
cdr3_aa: CASSLSGGFHEQYF

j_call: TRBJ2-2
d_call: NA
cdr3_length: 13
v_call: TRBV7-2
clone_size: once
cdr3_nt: TGTGCCAGCAGCTTAACTAGGTCCGGGGAGCTGTTTTTT
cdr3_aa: CASSLTRSGELFF

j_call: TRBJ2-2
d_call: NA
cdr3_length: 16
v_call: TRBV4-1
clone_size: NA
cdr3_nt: TGCGCCAGCAGCCAAGATCTGGGGTCGTGGACCGGGGAGCTGTTTTTT
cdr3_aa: CASSQDLGSWTGELFF

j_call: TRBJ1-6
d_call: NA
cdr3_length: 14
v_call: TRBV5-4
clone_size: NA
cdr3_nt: TGTGCCAGCAGCTTGGACAGTTATAATTCACCCCTCCACTTT
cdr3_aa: CASSLDSYNSPLHF

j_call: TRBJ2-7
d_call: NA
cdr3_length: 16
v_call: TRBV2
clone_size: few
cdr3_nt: TGTGCCAGCAGTGAGAGAGGAGGGACAGCCAATTTACGGCAGTACTTC
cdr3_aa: CASSERGGTANLRQYF

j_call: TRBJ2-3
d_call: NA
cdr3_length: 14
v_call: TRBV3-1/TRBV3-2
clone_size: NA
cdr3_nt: TGTGCCAGCAGCCAGGGGTTAAGCACAGATACGCAGTATTTT
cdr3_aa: CASSQGLSTDTQYF

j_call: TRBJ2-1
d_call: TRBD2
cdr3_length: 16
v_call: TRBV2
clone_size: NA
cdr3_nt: TGTGCCAGCAGGGGGGTCGCGTTGAGCGGGAGAAATGAGCAGTTCTTC
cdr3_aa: CASRGVALSGRNEQFF

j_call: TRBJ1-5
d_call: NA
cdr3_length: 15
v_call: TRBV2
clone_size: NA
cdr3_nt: TGTGCCAGCAGCCGAACCCGGGCAGGCCAACAGCCCCAGCATTTT
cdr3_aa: CASSRTRAGQQPQHF

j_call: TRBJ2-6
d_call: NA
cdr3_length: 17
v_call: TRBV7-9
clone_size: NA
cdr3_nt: TGTGCCAGCAGCTTAACCCCACGAGGGGTTGGGGCCAACGTCCTGACTTTC
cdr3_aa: CASSLTPRGVGANVLTF

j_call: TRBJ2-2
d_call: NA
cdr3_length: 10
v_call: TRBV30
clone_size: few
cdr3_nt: TGTGCCTGGAGTTCCGGGGAGCTGTTTTTT
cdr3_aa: CAWSSGELFF

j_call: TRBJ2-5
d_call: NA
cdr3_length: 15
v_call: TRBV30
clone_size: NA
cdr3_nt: TGTGCCTGGAGTCCCGCCCTCGGCGGGCAAGAGACCCAGTACTTC
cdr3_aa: CAWSPALGGQETQYF

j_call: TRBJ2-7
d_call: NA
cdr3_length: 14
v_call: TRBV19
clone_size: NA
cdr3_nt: TGTGCCAGTAGTAGGCTAGCGCAGTCACGCGAGCAGTACTTC
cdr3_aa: CASSRLAQSREQYF

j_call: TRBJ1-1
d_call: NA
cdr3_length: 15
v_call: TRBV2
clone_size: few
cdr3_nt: TGTGCCAGCAGTGAAGAGCCCAGGGTGAACACTGAAGCTTTCTTT
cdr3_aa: CASSEEPRVNTEAFF

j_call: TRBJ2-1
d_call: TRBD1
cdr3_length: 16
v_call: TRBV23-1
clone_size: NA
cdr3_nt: TGCGCCAGCAGTCAATCCCGGGACAGGGGGTGCAATGAGCAGTTCTTC
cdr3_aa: CASSQSRDRGCNEQFF

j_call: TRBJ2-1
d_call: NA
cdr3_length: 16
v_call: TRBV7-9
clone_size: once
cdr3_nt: TGTGCCAGCAGCTACTGGGCGGGATCTTCCTACAATGAGCAGTTCTTC
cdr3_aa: CASSYWAGSSYNEQFF

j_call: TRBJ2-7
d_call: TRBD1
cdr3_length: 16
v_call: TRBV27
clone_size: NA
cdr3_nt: TGTGCCAGCAGTTTGTTGCGACAGGGGTATCAGGACGAGCAGTACTTC
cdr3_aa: CASSLLRQGYQDEQYF

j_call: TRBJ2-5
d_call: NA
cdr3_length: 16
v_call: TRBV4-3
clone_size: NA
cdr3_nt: TGCGCCAGCAGCCAAGACTCGGGACTCCCCAAAGAGACCCAGTACTTC
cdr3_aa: CASSQDSGLPKETQYF

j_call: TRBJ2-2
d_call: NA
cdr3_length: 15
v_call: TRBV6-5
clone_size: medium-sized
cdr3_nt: TGTGCCAGCAAAGTTGAGGCCCAGGCCACCGGGGAGCTGTTTTTT
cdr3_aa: CASKVEAQATGELFF

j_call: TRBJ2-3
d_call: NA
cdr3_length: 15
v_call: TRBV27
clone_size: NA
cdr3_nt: TGTGCCAGCAGACCAGGAGCCCCTAGCACAGATACGCAGTATTTT
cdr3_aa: CASRPGAPSTDTQYF

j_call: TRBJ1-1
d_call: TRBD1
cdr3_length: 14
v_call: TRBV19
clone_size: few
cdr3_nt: TGTGCCAGTAGTATGATAGGGGGCGAAACTGAAGCTTTCTTT
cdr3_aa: CASSMIGGETEAFF

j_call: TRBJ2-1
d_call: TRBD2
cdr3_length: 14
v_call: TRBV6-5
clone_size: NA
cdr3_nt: TGTGCCAGCAGTTGGGGGGAGGGCCGGAATGAGCAGTTCTTC
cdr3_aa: CASSWGEGRNEQFF

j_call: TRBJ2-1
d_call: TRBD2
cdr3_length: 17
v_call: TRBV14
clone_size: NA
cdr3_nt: TGTGCCAGCAGCCGACAAATGGGACTAGCGGGGTACAATGAGCAGTTCTTC
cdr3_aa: CASSRQMGLAGYNEQFF

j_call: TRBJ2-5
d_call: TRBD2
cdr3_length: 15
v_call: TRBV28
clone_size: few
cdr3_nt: TGTGCCAGCACCCTAGCGGGAGATAGGCAGGAGACCCAGTACTTC
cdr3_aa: CASTLAGDRQETQYF

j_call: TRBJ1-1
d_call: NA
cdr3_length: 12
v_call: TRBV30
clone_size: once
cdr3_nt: TGTGCCTGGAGTAGCGCCCCATGGACGGCTTTCTTT
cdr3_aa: CAWSSAPWTAFF

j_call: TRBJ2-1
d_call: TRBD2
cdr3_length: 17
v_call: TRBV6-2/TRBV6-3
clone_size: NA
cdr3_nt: TGTGCCAGCAGTTACGGGGGCGGGAGGGTAACCTACAATGAGCAGTTCTTC
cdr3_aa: CASSYGGGRVTYNEQFF

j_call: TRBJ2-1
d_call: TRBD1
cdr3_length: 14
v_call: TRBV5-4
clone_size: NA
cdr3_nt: TGTGCCAGCAGCCCGGGACAGGGGAACAATGAGCAGTTCTTC
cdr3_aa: CASSPGQGNNEQFF

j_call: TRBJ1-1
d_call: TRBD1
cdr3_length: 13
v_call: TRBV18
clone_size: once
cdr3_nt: TGTGCCAGCTCACCCGGACAGGGACCTGAAGCTTTCTTT
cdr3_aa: CASSPGQGPEAFF

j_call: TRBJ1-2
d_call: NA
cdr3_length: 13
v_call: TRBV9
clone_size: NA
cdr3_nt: TGTGCCAGCAGCGTACAGGGAAACTATGGCTACACCTTC
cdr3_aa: CASSVQGNYGYTF

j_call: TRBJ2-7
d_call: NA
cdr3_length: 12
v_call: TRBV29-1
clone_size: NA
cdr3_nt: TGCAGCGTTGAAGAGGACCGCGACGAGCAGTACTTC
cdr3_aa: CSVEEDRDEQYF

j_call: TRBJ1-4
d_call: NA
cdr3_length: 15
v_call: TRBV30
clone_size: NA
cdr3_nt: TGTGCCTGGAGCCCAGGACACACAACTAATGAAAAACTGTTTTTT
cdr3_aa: CAWSPGHTTNEKLFF

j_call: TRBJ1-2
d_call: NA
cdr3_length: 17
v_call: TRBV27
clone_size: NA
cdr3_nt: TGTGCCAGCAGTTTAAGCTTTATGCCCGACAGGAGAGGTGGCTACACCTTC
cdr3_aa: CASSLSFMPDRRGGYTF

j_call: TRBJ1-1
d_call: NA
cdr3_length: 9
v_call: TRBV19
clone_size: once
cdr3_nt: TGTGCCAGTAAAAAGGAAGCTTTCTTT
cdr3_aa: CASKKEAFF

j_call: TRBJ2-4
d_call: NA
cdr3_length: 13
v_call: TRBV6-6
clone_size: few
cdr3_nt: TGTGCCAGCAGTAACGGTCCTGGAAACATTCAGTACTTC
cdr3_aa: CASSNGPGNIQYF

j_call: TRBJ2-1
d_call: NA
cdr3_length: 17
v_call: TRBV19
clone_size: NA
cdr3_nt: TGTGCCAGTAGCCGAATCAGGGGAGCGGGCAGGAGCAATGAGCAGTTCTTC
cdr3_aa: CASSRIRGAGRSNEQFF

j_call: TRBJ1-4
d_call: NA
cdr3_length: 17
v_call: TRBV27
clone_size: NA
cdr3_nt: TGTGCCAGCAGAAAATACCAACGACAGGATACTAATGAAAAACTGTTTTTT
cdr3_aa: CASRKYQRQDTNEKLFF

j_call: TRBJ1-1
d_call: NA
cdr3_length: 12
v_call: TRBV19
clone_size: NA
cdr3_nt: TGTGCCAGTAGTATAGGGAGCACTGAAGCTTTCTTT
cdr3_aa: CASSIGSTEAFF

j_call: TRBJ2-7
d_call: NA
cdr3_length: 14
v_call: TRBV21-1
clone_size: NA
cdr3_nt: TGTGCCTCTCAGGGGAGAGGACAGGGAAACGAGCAGTACTTC
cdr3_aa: CASQGRGQGNEQYF

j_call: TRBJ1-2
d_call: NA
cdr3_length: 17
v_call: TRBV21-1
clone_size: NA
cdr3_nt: TGTGCCAGCAGCAAACTGGAATCGACAGGGGTGGACTATGGCTACACCTTC
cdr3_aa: CASSKLESTGVDYGYTF

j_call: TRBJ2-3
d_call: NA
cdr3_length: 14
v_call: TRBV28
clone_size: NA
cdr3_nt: TGTGCCAGCAGTTTCGTGCCAGGCACAGATACGCAGTATTTT
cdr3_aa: CASSFVPGTDTQYF

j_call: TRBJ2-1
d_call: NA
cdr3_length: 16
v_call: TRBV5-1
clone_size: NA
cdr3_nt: TGCGCCAGCAGCAGGACCCCTGGACAGTCCATGAATGAGCAGTTCTTC
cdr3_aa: CASSRTPGQSMNEQFF

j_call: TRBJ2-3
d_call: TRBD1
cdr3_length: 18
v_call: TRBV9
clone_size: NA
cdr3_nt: TGTGCCAGCAGCGTAGTAGCCTCAAGGACAGGGTATACAGATACGCAGTATTTT
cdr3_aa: CASSVVASRTGYTDTQYF

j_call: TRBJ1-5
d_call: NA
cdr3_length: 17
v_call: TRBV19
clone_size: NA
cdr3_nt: TGTGCCAGTAGTATCTCCCTTTCGCAATATAGCAATCAGCCCCAGCATTTT
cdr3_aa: CASSISLSQYSNQPQHF

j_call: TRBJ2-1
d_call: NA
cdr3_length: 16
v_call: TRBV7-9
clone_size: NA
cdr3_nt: TGTGCCAGCAGCTTCTGGGCGGGCATTGGGGATAATGAGCAGTTCTTC
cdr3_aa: CASSFWAGIGDNEQFF

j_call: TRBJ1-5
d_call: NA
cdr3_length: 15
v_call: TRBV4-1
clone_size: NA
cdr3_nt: TGCGCCAGCAGCCAAGAGGTACGGAGCAATCAGCCCCAGCATTTT
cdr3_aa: CASSQEVRSNQPQHF

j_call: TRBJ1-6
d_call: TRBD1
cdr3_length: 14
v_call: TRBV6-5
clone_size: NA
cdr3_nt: TGTGCCAGCGGTAGGACAGGGCTTAATTCACCCCTCCACTTT
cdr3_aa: CASGRTGLNSPLHF

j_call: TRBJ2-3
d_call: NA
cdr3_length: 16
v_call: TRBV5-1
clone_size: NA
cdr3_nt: TGCGCCAGCAGCTTGGTCAGCGGAAGTAGCACAGATACGCAGTATTTT
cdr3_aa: CASSLVSGSSTDTQYF

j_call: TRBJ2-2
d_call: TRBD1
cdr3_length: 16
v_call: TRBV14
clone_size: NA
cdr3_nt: TGTGCCAGCAGCCAAGATCGAGGGACAGGTCCCCGGGAGCTGTTTTTT
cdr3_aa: CASSQDRGTGPRELFF

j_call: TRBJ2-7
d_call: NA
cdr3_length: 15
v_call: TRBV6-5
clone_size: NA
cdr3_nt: TGTGCCAGCAGGGCCCCGGGACGGGGACTCTACGAGCAGTACTTC
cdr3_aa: CASRAPGRGLYEQYF

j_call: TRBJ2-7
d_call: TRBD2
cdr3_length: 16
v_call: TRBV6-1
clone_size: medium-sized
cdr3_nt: TGTGCCAGCAGTGAGTGGACTAGCGGGGTTACCTACGAGCAGTACTTC
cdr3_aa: CASSEWTSGVTYEQYF

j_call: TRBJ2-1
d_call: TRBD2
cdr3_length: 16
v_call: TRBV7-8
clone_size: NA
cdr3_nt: TGTGCCAGCAGCTTAGGACAGCGGGAGGGCCGACGGGAGCAGTTCTTC
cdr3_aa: CASSLGQREGRREQFF

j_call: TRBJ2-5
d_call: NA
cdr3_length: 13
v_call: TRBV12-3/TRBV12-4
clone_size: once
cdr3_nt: TGTGCCAGCAGTTTTGGAATTGGAGAGACCCAGTACTTC
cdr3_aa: CASSFGIGETQYF